Listed here is a single TCR beta chain. The sample comes from a study of blood T cell repertoires in COVID-19. Across the study: T cells, B-cell-depleted T cells, or PBMCs supplied cDNA or gDNA.

CDR3 length: 14 residues. Trimming took off 6 bases at V and 4 bases at J, with 15 bases between the two ends. Germline CDR1 reads MDHEN; CDR2 reads SYDVKM. Original data processing: Reference gene primer amplification yielded estimated nucleated cell counts. Libraries were prepared by immunoSEQ multiplex PCR; TCRdb keeps only in-frame clonotypes and omits some of them. That table is the source of V, J and clone size, and D and trimming were worked out from the DNA. The profile shows about 140,000 clones, 87% of them singletons. This receptor was obtained from a human donor in a cohort sampled during active COVID-19. Sequencing was carried out using peripheral blood. This chain uses TRBV28 with TRBJ1-2; TRBD1 might be the D (5 bases). CDR3 residues: CASSLRQQFYGYTF. CDR3 coding DNA: TGTGCCAGCAGCCTCCGACAGCAATTCTATGGCTACACCTTC.